The rows below give T cell receptor beta chains drawn from one sample of a study of blood T cell repertoires in COVID-19. Clones were sequenced by immunoSEQ multiplex PCR, and TCRdb holds only the in-frame ones, with some missing. This sample carries about 59,000 clones, 80% to 85% of them seen once, and the ten largest clones take about 26%. What was sequenced was peripheral blood. These receptors all come from a woman of 80 years or more with active or convalescent COVID-19. The CDR3 runs from the conserved cysteine through the conserved F or W. D genes are given only for firm matches. Clone size is given for some rows only: seen once, a few or many times, or a class if the clone is expanded.

v_gene,abundance,j_gene,d_gene,CDR3nt,CDR3aa
TRBV7-9,.,TRBJ2-2,.,TGTGCCAGCATCAGAATGGGGGGCACCGGGGAGCTGTTTTTT,CASIRMGGTGELFF
TRBV19,.,TRBJ1-1,.,TGTGCCAGTAGTCCCCCAACGACCAGGACAACAGAAGCTTTCTTT,CASSPPTTRTTEAFF
TRBV29-1,.,TRBJ1-2,.,TGCAGCGTTGTCGGCAGGGATGGCTACACCTTC,CSVVGRDGYTF
TRBV3-1/TRBV3-2,.,TRBJ1-2,.,TGTGCCAGCAGCCAAGGACCGGGATCGGGCTACACCTTC,CASSQGPGSGYTF
TRBV9,.,TRBJ2-3,TRBD2,TGTGCCAGCAGCGTAGTGGCGGGGGGGCCTACAGATACGCAGTATTTT,CASSVVAGGPTDTQYF
TRBV6-5,.,TRBJ2-3,.,TGTGCCAGCAGTTACTCGGTGAGCGGAGATACGCAGTATTTT,CASSYSVSGDTQYF
TRBV2,.,TRBJ1-2,.,TGTGCCAGCAAAGCCGGGACAACTGGCTACACCTTC,CASKAGTTGYTF
TRBV6-6,few,TRBJ2-1,TRBD1,TGTGCCAGCAGGCCCCCAGGGGGCGTATACAATGAGCAGTTCTTC,CASRPPGGVYNEQFF
TRBV10-2,.,TRBJ1-5,.,TGCGCCAGCACAGACGGAGCCGGTAGCAATCAGCCCCAGCATTTT,CASTDGAGSNQPQHF
TRBV5-4,.,TRBJ1-1,.,TGTGCCAGCAGCCCAGGGATAAACACTGAAGCTTTCTTT,CASSPGINTEAFF
TRBV7-3,.,TRBJ2-3,TRBD2,TGTGCCAGCAGCTTAAAGCGGGGAGATACGCAGTATTTT,CASSLKRGDTQYF
TRBV28,.,TRBJ2-2,TRBD1,TGTGCCAGCAGTCCAAGACAGGGGTACCTGTTTTTT,CASSPRQGYLFF
TRBV5-1,.,TRBJ2-2,TRBD1,TGCGCCAGCAGCTTGGGGGGACAGCCGAACACCGGGGAGCTGTTTTTT,CASSLGGQPNTGELFF
TRBV7-2,.,TRBJ2-2,.,TGTGCCAGCAGCTCCCTGGGAGGGGGGAGCACCGGGGAGCTGTTTTTT,CASSSLGGGSTGELFF
TRBV5-1,.,TRBJ2-5,.,TGCGCCAGCAGCGCCGCAGGAGAGACCCAGTACTTC,CASSAAGETQYF